The 8 T cell receptor beta chains presented below share a single source sample, sequenced in a study of shared clonotypes between healthy human individuals (dated by TCRdb to about 2020). The library came from the immunoSEQ multiplex PCR assay. Drawn from immuneACCESS, this table holds only the in-frame rearrangements with V and J called that TCRdb kept. Clones are partly lost; checked studies trace under half to an unresolved V gene and leave the rest unexplained. The sample table holds 2.5 million or so clones, of which around 90% were seen once. The top ten clonotypes cover about 0.13% of the sample. The sample was naive CD4+ T cells sorted from blood. The sample's cell subset or site label is to be understood as: CD45RA+ positively selected. These receptors were collected from a man younger than 35 in good health.

The V call is TRBV7-9, the J call TRBJ2-5, with unresolved D. Per germline, CDR1 SEHNR and CDR2 FQNEAQ (reference sequence). V lost 5 bases and J 5 bases, leaving 12 bases between the germline ends. This CDR3 spans 13 amino acids. CDR3 sequence (DNA): TGTGCCAGCAGCCCAATTTTGGGGGAGACCCAGTACTTC. It is translated as CASSPILGETQYF.

The chain employs TRBV28 and TRBJ1-2, with D tentatively TRBD1 (5 bases). CDR3 size: 11 residues. Germline values: CDR1 MDHEN, CDR2 SYDVKM. Trimming shortened V by 7 bases and J by 4 bases, and 7 bases separated the two germline ends. In nucleotides, the CDR3 is TGTGCCAGCACGAGGGGCTATGGCTACACCTTC. Translating it yields CASTRGYGYTF.

Regarding this clone: Other DNA sequences in the same sample also yield this CDR3. V gene TRBV10-3 combines with J gene TRBJ1-2; unclear D gene. Germline V gene sequence: CDR1 ENHRY, CDR2 SYGVKD. The CDR3 is made up of 13 amino acids. V dropped 2 bases and J dropped 4 bases, with 8 bases sitting between them. The CDR3 sequence: CAISEVEGYGYTF. Written as DNA, the CDR3 is TGTGCCATCAGTGAGGTAGAGGGCTATGGCTACACCTTC.

As to this clone: This sample includes further DNA sequences coding for the same CDR3. The chain recombines TRBV18 with TRBJ2-7, with 8 nucleotides matching TRBD1. Germline V gene data show CDR1 as KGHSH and CDR2 as LQKENI. With V trimmed by 4 bases and J by 4 bases, 6 bases remained unmatched. This CDR3 has 14 amino acids. CDR3 protein: CASSLAGTGYEQYF. CDR3 bases: TGTGCCAGCTCACTCGCCGGGACAGGATACGAGCAGTACTTC.

The CDR3 DNA sequence: TGCGCCAGCAGCCCCGGGGGCCTAGCGGCCCCCCGGGCCGGGGAGCTGTTTTTT. Its protein is CASSPGGLAAPRAGELFF. The chain employs TRBV5-1 and TRBJ2-2; possibly TRBD2 for D (7 bases). The CDR3 has 18 residues. V dropped 4 bases and J dropped 6 bases, with 25 bases sitting between them. Germline V gene data show CDR1 as SGHRS and CDR2 as YFSETQ.

The rearrangement joins TRBV11-2 to TRBJ1-4; D gene unclear. In germline, CDR1 is SGHAT, CDR2 FQNNGV. The CDR3 spans 15 residues. The V and J ends lost 6 bases and 0 bases respectively, with 11 bases between them. DNA for the CDR3: TGTGCCAGCAGGGTGGGAGGGACAACTAATGAAAAACTGTTTTTT. This codes for CASRVGGTTNEKLFF.

J is TRBJ2-7 and V is TRBV7-9, with TRBD1 identical over 7 bases. Germline CDR1 is SEHNR and CDR2 is FQNEAQ (reference sequence). The CDR3 runs 13 residues. J lost 4 bases, V lost 4 bases, and 4 bases had no gene match. The DNA for the CDR3 is TGTGCCAGCAGCTCACCAGGGGGATACGAGCAGTACTTC. Its protein is CASSSPGGYEQYF.

The V and J genes are TRBV7-3 and TRBJ2-1; 7 nucleotides agree with TRBD2. The CDR3 has 15 amino acids. CDR1 and CDR2 from the germline V gene are SGHTA and FQGTGA. V lost 2 bases to trimming and J lost 0 bases; unmatched junction nucleotides: 1. The CDR3 region has the DNA TGTGCCAGCAGCTTACAGCGGGGCTCCTACAATGAGCAGTTCTTC. Its protein product is CASSLQRGSYNEQFF.